This passage covers 9 T cell receptor beta chains from one sample sequenced in a study of regulatory T cells in long-lasting Graves disease. For TCR beta, libraries came from iRepertoire HTBI primers and Arm-PCR of CDR3 regions. TCRdb passed the multiplex PCR reads through MiXCR, listing each CDR3 protein once. This sample carries more than 400,000 distinct CDR3 sequences, about 16% of them seen once, and the ten largest clones take about 10%. The time point is: newly diagnosed GD, antithyroid drugs for less than 3 months. Extracted RNA from PBMCs served as the source of the TCR library. These data were also filed under a second study, of T cells in Graves' hyperthyroidism and ophthalmopathy.

The sample was peripheral blood mononuclear cells (PBMCs), taken at new diagnosis, from a patient treated with antithyroid drugs. The receptors were gathered from a woman in her 30s with Graves disease.

This clonotype was counted only a few times. The chain carries TRBV20-1 and TRBJ2-4, with 12 nucleotides matching TRBD2. V dropped 5 bases and J dropped 7; count of bases not matched to a gene: 12. CDR3 length equals 16 residues. CDR1 is DFQATT and CDR2 is SNEGSKA in the germline V gene (reference sequence). CDR3 nucleotide sequence: TGCAGTGCTTACCACCGACTAGCGGGAGATGAGAACATTCAGTACTTC. Amino acids: CSAYHRLAGDENIQYF.

This clonotype was counted a few times. V usage is TRBV10-2 and J usage is TRBJ2-4, with TRBD1 identical over 8 bases. The CDR3 runs to 19 residues. The trim removed 8 bases at V and 1 base at J, leaving 19 bases unmatched. Germline assignment: CDR1 WSHSY and CDR2 SAAADI. CDR3 nucleotides: TGCGCCAGCGGTGCCCACGGGACAGGTCCTGATACGGCCAAAAACATTCAGTACTTC. Amino acids: CASGAHGTGPDTAKNIQYF.

The table lists this clonotype with a count of one. This chain uses TRBV4-1 with TRBJ2-7; D possibly matches TRBD1 or TRBD2 (5 bases each). The V and J ends lost 1 base and 1 base respectively, with 14 bases between them. The CDR3 is 16 amino acids. Germline CDR1 and CDR2: MGHRA and YSYEKL. As DNA, the CDR3 is TGCGCCAGCAGCCAAGCCGGGACCTTAAGGTCCTACGAGCAGTACTTC. Translated: CASSQAGTLRSYEQYF.

This clonotype appeared many times. V and J are TRBV6-1 and TRBJ2-1; 8 positions match TRBD2. V lost 1 base and J lost 9; bases outside the gene matches: 5. The CDR3 spans 14 residues. The germline CDR1 and CDR2 sequences are MNHNS and SASEGT. In DNA form, the CDR3 reads TGTGCCAGCAGTGAAGAAGCGGGAGCGGGTGAGCAGTTCTTC. Amino acid sequence: CASSEEAGAGEQFF.

Comments on this clonotype: A single base is all that separates this from a far larger clone, so a read error is likely. The rearrangement links TRBV7-9 to TRBJ1-2; 7 bases are a match to TRBD1. The germline V gene encodes CDR1 SEHNR and CDR2 FQNEAQ (reference sequence). The CDR3 totals 13 residues. V lost 5 bases to trimming and J lost 7 bases; unmatched junction nucleotides: 7. CDR3 coding DNA: TGTGCCAGCAGCCCGACAGGGACCGGTGGCTACACCTTC. As protein: CASSPTGTGGYTF.

For this clonotype: Its ends do not fully match the called genes, so a read error is possible. V gene TRBV27 combines with J gene TRBJ1-1; the D gene is possibly TRBD1 (6 bases). Germline lookup yields CDR1 MNHEY and CDR2 SMNVEV (reference sequence). The CDR3 consists of 14 residues. CDR3 loop: CASSLSGGLTEAFF. The CDR3 coding sequence is TGTGCCAGCAGTCTATCGGGGGGGCTGACTGAAGCTTTCTTT.

In regard to this clonotype: A much larger clone differs by one base, so this may be a read error. This chain joins TRBV7-9 and TRBJ1-5; D possibly corresponds to TRBD1 (6 bases). V lost 4 bases to trimming and J lost 7 bases, with 17 bases between them. CDR1 is SEHNR, CDR2 FQNEAQ, per germline (reference sequence). This CDR3 is built from 15 residues. The CDR3 DNA reads TGTGCCAGCAGCTCCGGCGGGCAGGGGCCCCAGCCCCAGCATTTT. It is translated as CASSSGGQGPQPQHF.

This clonotype was detected many times. This chain connects TRBV20-1 to TRBJ2-1; the match to TRBD2 covers 8 bases. V dropped 3 bases and J dropped 5; count of bases not matched to a gene: 6. The CDR3 contains 14 residues. In germline, CDR1 is DFQATT, CDR2 SNEGSKA (reference sequence). CDR3 bases: TGCAGTGCTAGCGGGAGGGCAACTAACAATGAGCAGTTCTTC. Translating it yields CSASGRATNNEQFF.

The chain couples TRBV29-1 to TRBJ2-7, with D perhaps matching TRBD2 (6 bases). V was shortened by 7 bases and J by 5 bases, with 15 bases between the two germline ends. The CDR3 length is 12 residues. The germline V gene encodes CDR1 SQVTM and CDR2 ANQGSEA. In DNA form, the CDR3 reads TGCAGCGCCCGAGTGGCGGGAAACGAGCAGTACTTC. This encodes CSARVAGNEQYF.